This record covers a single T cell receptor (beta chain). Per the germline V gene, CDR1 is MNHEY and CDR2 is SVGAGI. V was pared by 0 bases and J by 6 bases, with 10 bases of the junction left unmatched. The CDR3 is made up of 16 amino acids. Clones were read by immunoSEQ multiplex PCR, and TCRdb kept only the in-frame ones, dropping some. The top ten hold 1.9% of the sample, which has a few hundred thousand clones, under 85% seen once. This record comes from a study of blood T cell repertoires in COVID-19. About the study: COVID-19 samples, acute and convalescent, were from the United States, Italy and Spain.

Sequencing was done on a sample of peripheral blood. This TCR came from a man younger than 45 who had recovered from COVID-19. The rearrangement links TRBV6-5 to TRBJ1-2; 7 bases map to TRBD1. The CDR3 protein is CASSYSKGGALNGYTF. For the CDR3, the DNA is TGTGCCAGCAGTTACTCGAAAGGGGGCGCATTAAATGGCTACACCTTC.